These 23 T cell receptor beta chains were all obtained from the same sample, sequenced in a study of cytomegalovirus exposure and HLA in healthy donors. In the PCR, 60 Vbeta and 13 Jbeta primers were used. Profiled with immunoSEQ multiplex PCR; TCRdb holds only in-frame clones, not every one. The table lists around 130,000 clones, over 75% of them singletons. Specimen: PBMCs. The source is a boy younger than 18 in good health and CMV-seronegative.

The chain carries TRBV11-2 and TRBJ2-3; 11 bases line up with TRBD1. CDR1 and CDR2 (germline): SGHAT, FQNNGV. CDR3 length equals 18 residues. Germline trimming cut 5 bases from V and 4 bases from J; bases unmatched to any gene: 14. The CDR3 DNA is TGTGCCAGCAGCCCCATAGAAGGACAGGGGGCATTTTCAGATACGCAGTATTTT. Translating it yields CASSPIEGQGAFSDTQYF.

V is TRBV18 and J is TRBJ1-1, with D possibly matching TRBD1 (6 bases). The V gene lost 2 bases and the J gene lost 1 base, with 14 bases spanning the gap. CDR3 size: 16 residues. The germline V gene encodes CDR1 KGHSH and CDR2 LQKENI. CDR3 DNA: TGTGCCAGCTCACCAGGGGGCACCAGGACGAACACTGAAGCTTTCTTT. Its protein product is CASSPGGTRTNTEAFF.

The chain carries TRBV9 and TRBJ1-4, with a possible D match to TRBD1 (6 bases). V dropped 4 bases and J dropped 3 bases, with 13 bases sitting between them. The CDR3 spans 15 residues. Germline CDR1 reads SGDLS; CDR2 reads YYNGEE. The CDR3 nucleotides are TGTGCCAGCAGCCCCCTCCGACAGGCTAATGAAAAACTGTTTTTT. Translation gives CASSPLRQANEKLFF.

The rearrangement links TRBV7-3 to TRBJ2-6; a weak D match, TRBD2 (6 bases). Germline V gene sequence: CDR1 SGHTA, CDR2 FQGTGA. The CDR3 is 14 residues long. V lost 6 bases and J lost 4, with 10 bases in between. DNA of the CDR3: TGTGCCAGCAGTCAGGAGGGGGGGGCCAACGTCCTGACTTTC. It encodes CASSQEGGANVLTF. The variable domain in full, with the rest retrieved from reference TRBV7-3 and TRBJ2-6, is GAGVSQTPSNKVTEKGKYVELRCDPISGHTALYWYRQSLGQGPEFLIYFQGTGAADDSGLPNDRFFAVRPEGSVSTLKIQRTERGDSAVYLCASSQEGGANVLTFGAGSRLTVL.

The chain combines TRBV6-4 with TRBJ1-4, with TRBD1 identical over 11 bases. Germline V lookup: CDR1 MRHNA, CDR2 SNTAGT. This CDR3 comprises 15 residues. The V segment lost 7 bases and the J segment 9 bases; nucleotides outside the gene matches: 10. CDR3 sequence: CASISRDRGKQKLFF. Here the CDR3 DNA reads TGTGCCAGCATCTCCCGGGACAGGGGGAAACAAAAACTGTTTTTT.

V gene TRBV7-9 combines with J gene TRBJ2-3; D unresolved. This CDR3 has 16 residues. The germline V gene has CDR1 SEHNR and CDR2 FQNEAQ (reference sequence). The V and J ends lost 5 bases and 0 bases respectively, with 15 bases between them. The CDR3 nucleotides read TGTGCCAGCAGCCCGCTCCTAGGCGTCAGCACAGATACGCAGTATTTT. It translates to CASSPLLGVSTDTQYF. The full variable domain, rest sourced from reference TRBV7-9 and TRBJ2-3, is DTGVSQNPRHKITKRGQNVTFRCDPISEHNRLYWYRQTLGQGPEFLTYFQNEAQLEKSRLLSDRFSAERPKGSFSTLEIQRTEQGDSAMYLCASSPLLGVSTDTQYFGPGTRLTVL.

The count of this clone is one. The chain employs TRBV9 and TRBJ1-2; D may be TRBD1 (5 bases). In germline, CDR1 is SGDLS, CDR2 YYNGEE. Trimming removed 0 bases from V and 4 bases from J, with 13 bases in between. This CDR3 has 15 residues. This CDR3 reads CASSVELAGGYGYTF. The CDR3, as DNA: TGTGCCAGCAGCGTAGAGCTGGCGGGGGGCTATGGCTACACCTTC.

CDR3 sequence: CASTEGFYNEQYF. In DNA form, the CDR3 reads TGTGCCTCCACAGAGGGATTTTATAACGAGCAGTACTTC. This sequence joins TRBV28 and TRBJ2-7, with a possible D match to TRBD2 (5 bases). V was shortened by 11 bases and J by 5 bases, with 19 bases between the two germline ends. The germline V gene encodes CDR1 MDHEN and CDR2 SYDVKM. The CDR3 runs to 13 residues.

V and J are TRBV9 and TRBJ2-1, with 7 bases aligning to TRBD1. Germline V gene data show CDR1 as SGDLS and CDR2 as YYNGEE. After removal of 3 bases from V and 6 bases from J, the junction contained 6 bases not matched to a gene. The CDR3 runs 14 residues. CDR3 coding DNA: TGTGCCAGCAGCGGGAGACAGGGCTTCAATGAGCAGTTCTTC. This translates into CASSGRQGFNEQFF.

The chain recombines TRBV18 with TRBJ1-3; 9 nucleotides align to TRBD1. J lost 0 bases, V lost 0 bases, and 3 bases had no gene match. The V gene's germline CDR1 is KGHSH and CDR2 LQKENI. This CDR3 has 17 residues. The CDR3 DNA reads as TGTGCCAGCTCACCACCTGGACAGGGGTTCTCTGGAAACACCATATATTTT. It encodes CASSPPGQGFSGNTIYF.

The rearrangement uses TRBV5-1 and TRBJ2-1; the match to TRBD2 covers 12 bases. Germline CDR1 reads SGHRS; CDR2 reads YFSETQ. Unmatched junction bases numbered 10, after V lost 6 bases and J lost 9 bases. The CDR3 is 15 residues long. CDR3 amino acids: CASTRLAGEDGEQFF. The CDR3 DNA follows: TGCGCCAGCACAAGACTAGCGGGAGAAGATGGTGAGCAGTTCTTC.

This clone was seen more than once but under ten times. V and J are TRBV6-5 and TRBJ1-1; no clear D. V was shortened by 6 bases and J by 11 bases, with 16 bases between the two germline ends. The CDR3 totals 12 residues. Germline CDR1 reads MNHEY; CDR2 reads SVGAGI. The CDR3, as DNA: TGTGCCAGCAGGGAAGGCTCCTTGAGGGCTTTCTTT. Its translation is CASREGSLRAFF.

This chain uses TRBV19 with TRBJ2-7; D is unresolved. The germline V gene has CDR1 LNHDA and CDR2 SQIVND (reference sequence). Trimming stripped 3 bases from V and 0 bases from J, with 9 bases between. The CDR3 runs 14 residues. Here the CDR3 reads CASSISHGSYEQYF. The CDR3 coding sequence is TGTGCCAGTAGTATCTCCCACGGCTCCTACGAGCAGTACTTC.

This chain connects TRBV27 to TRBJ1-1; the D is unclear. Germline V gene lookup returns CDR1 MNHEY and CDR2 SMNVEV (reference sequence). The CDR3 sequence is 13 residues long. V lost 2 bases and J lost 5, with 9 bases in between. The CDR3 sequence: CASSLNGATEAFF. The CDR3 coding sequence is TGTGCCAGCAGTTTAAACGGAGCTACTGAAGCTTTCTTT.

The rearrangement links TRBV28 to TRBJ1-4; D may be TRBD1 (5 bases). This CDR3 region has 14 residues. The germline V gene encodes CDR1 MDHEN and CDR2 SYDVKM. Trimming pared 5 bases from V and 8 bases from J, leaving 15 bases between. CDR3 coding DNA: TGTGCCAGCAGTCACTGGACACCGGTGGAAAAACTGTTTTTT. Translation: CASSHWTPVEKLFF. Together with reference TRBV28 and TRBJ1-4, the CDR3 gives the full variable domain: DVKVTQSSRYLVKRTGEKVFLECVQDMDHENMFWYRQDPGLGLRLIYFSYDVKMKEKGDIPEGYSVSREKKERFSLILESASTNQTSMYLCASSHWTPVEKLFFGSGTQLSVL.

The rearrangement links TRBV5-6 to TRBJ2-7; 9 bases fit TRBD1. V lost 0 bases, J lost 7 bases, and 14 bases stayed unmatched. Germline loops: CDR1 SGHDT, CDR2 YYEEEE. The CDR3 has 17 amino acids. The CDR3 region is CASSLDPGQGLVEEQYF. Written as DNA, the CDR3 is TGTGCCAGCAGCTTGGACCCGGGACAGGGCTTAGTGGAGGAGCAGTACTTC.

V usage is TRBV9 and J usage is TRBJ1-4; possibly TRBD1 for D (5 bases). CDR1 SGDLS and CDR2 YYNGEE come from the germline V gene. The CDR3 is 15 residues long. Trimming removed 2 bases at V and 8 bases at J, with 16 bases between. The CDR3 DNA reads TGTGCCAGCAGCGTCTCCGGGGGAGCTGGGGAAAAACTGTTTTTT. The encoded protein is CASSVSGGAGEKLFF.

This rearrangement joins TRBV7-9 to TRBJ2-2; no clear D. This CDR3 has 15 amino acids. From germline, CDR1 is SEHNR and CDR2 FQNEAQ (reference sequence). Between the trimmed V and J ends, which lost 4 bases and 5 bases, there was a span of 14 bases. This chain's CDR3 is CASSSETGLTGELFF. In DNA form, the CDR3 reads TGTGCCAGCAGCTCCGAGACTGGGTTGACCGGGGAGCTGTTTTTT.

V usage is TRBV6-5 and J usage is TRBJ1-6; maybe TRBD1 (6 bases). CDR1 and CDR2 from the germline V gene are MNHEY and SVGAGI. V lost 6 bases, J lost 4 bases, and 10 bases lay in between. The CDR3 consists of 14 residues. Here the CDR3 reads CASSFTGYNSPLHF. In nucleotides, the CDR3 is TGTGCCAGCAGCTTCACAGGGTATAATTCACCCCTCCACTTT.

This rearrangement joins TRBV25-1 to TRBJ2-1, with D unresolved. The CDR3 runs 15 residues. Between the trimmed V and J ends, which lost 2 bases and 4 bases, there was a span of 12 bases. Germline V gives CDR1 MGHDK, CDR2 SYGVNS. In nucleotides, the CDR3 is TGTGCCAGCAGTGAACCGTCGACTCCTTACAATGAGCAGTTCTTC. This sequence encodes CASSEPSTPYNEQFF.

This sequence joins TRBV10-3 and TRBJ1-2, with 9 bases lining up with TRBD1. J lost 8 bases, V lost 4 bases, and 11 bases had no gene match. The CDR3 runs to 15 residues. The germline V gene has CDR1 ENHRY and CDR2 SYGVKD. This chain's CDR3 is CAISGGGTGTAGYTF. CDR3 nucleotides: TGTGCCATCAGTGGGGGGGGGACAGGGACGGCCGGCTACACCTTC.

The rearrangement links TRBV5-4 to TRBJ1-1; a weak D match, TRBD1 (6 bases). The germline gives CDR1 SGHNT, CDR2 YYREEE (reference sequence). CDR3 length: 16 residues. The V end was cut by 5 bases, the J end by 2 bases, with 19 bases between. CDR3: CASSSQGFGKNTEAFF. Written as DNA, the CDR3 is TGTGCCAGCAGTAGCCAGGGGTTCGGAAAAAACACTGAAGCTTTCTTT.

V is TRBV5-6 and J is TRBJ2-7; 7 bases align to TRBD1. Germline assignment: CDR1 SGHDT and CDR2 YYEEEE. Losses at the gene ends were 2 bases for V and 6 bases for J; bases not matched to a gene: 5. This CDR3 has 13 residues. For the CDR3, the DNA is TGTGCCAGCAGCTTCACTCCAGGGGGCGAGCAGTACTTC. Its translation: CASSFTPGGEQYF.